This TCR beta chain was documented in a study of blood T cell repertoires in COVID-19. The ends lost 6 bases at V and 2 bases at J; junction bases unmatched: 7. Germline V gene lookup returns CDR1 SGHVS and CDR2 FQNEAQ. The CDR3 sequence is 14 residues long. Some clones are missing from TCRdb's copy, which holds only in-frame ones; the method was immunoSEQ multiplex PCR. The sample lists 200,000 to 300,000 clones, roughly 86% seen once, with about 0.7% in the top ten. The sample taken for sequencing was peripheral blood. This sequence joins TRBV7-8 and TRBJ2-7; TRBD2 agrees at 7 bases. The sequence derives from a human donor in a cohort sampled during active COVID-19. The CDR3 DNA is TGTGCCAGCAGTTTGTCGGGAGGACCCTACGAGCAGTACTTC. It codes for CASSLSGGPYEQYF.